Listed here are 32 T cell receptor beta chains from one sample, sequenced in a study of Ad26.COV2.S vaccination and SARS-CoV-2 variants. TCRdb's copy holds only in-frame clones and misses some; the assay was immunoSEQ multiplex PCR. This repertoire shows approximately 480,000 clones, around nine tenths found once; its top ten account for about 13%. Sample treatment: about 20 received Ad26.COV2.S at low or high dose, single or two shots; about five received placebo; per-sample allocation not given. Vaccine and placebo recipients were sampled on day 63 after the first injection. The sequencing used peripheral blood, collected in a trial of Ad26.COV2.S vaccine versus placebo. The receptors were gathered from a person aged 18-65 years who received the Ad26.COV2.S COVID-19 vaccine or a placebo.

The rearrangement uses TRBV6-6 and TRBJ1-2; the match to TRBD1 covers 10 bases. Germline lookup yields CDR1 MNHNY and CDR2 SVGAGI (reference sequence). This CDR3 region has 15 residues. The trim removed 7 bases at V and 7 bases at J, leaving 12 bases unmatched. CDR3 sequence reads: CASTPPGQGQGGYTF. Here the CDR3 DNA reads TGTGCCAGCACTCCCCCGGGACAGGGGCAGGGTGGCTACACCTTC.

V and J are TRBV29-1 and TRBJ1-5; 7 bases are a match to TRBD1. This CDR3 is 14 amino acids long. Germline values: CDR1 SQVTM, CDR2 ANQGSEA. The trim removed 6 bases at V and 4 bases at J, leaving 9 bases unmatched. CDR3 amino acids: CSVVIGQANQPQHF. The CDR3 DNA reads as TGCAGCGTCGTCATTGGACAGGCTAATCAGCCCCAGCATTTT.

V gene TRBV9 combines with J gene TRBJ2-1, with D tentatively TRBD2 (5 bases). Germline V lookup: CDR1 SGDLS, CDR2 YYNGEE. The CDR3 loop spans 16 amino acids. V was clipped by 0 bases and J by 4 bases, with 14 bases between them. The CDR3 is CASSVVGKSAYNEQFF. CDR3 sequence (DNA): TGTGCCAGCAGCGTAGTCGGGAAGTCCGCGTACAATGAGCAGTTCTTC.

The chain uses TRBV5-1 and TRBJ2-7; 11 bases are shared with TRBD2. The CDR3 runs to 14 residues. Germline values: CDR1 SGHRS, CDR2 YFSETQ. After removal of 4 bases from V and 3 bases from J, the junction contained 3 bases not matched to a gene. CDR3 residues: CASSGGTSGYEQYF. The CDR3 DNA reads as TGCGCCAGCAGCGGTGGGACTAGCGGCTACGAGCAGTACTTC.

The chain couples TRBV28 to TRBJ2-7; D tentatively reads TRBD1 or TRBD2 (5 bases each). This CDR3 is 14 amino acids long. Per germline, CDR1 MDHEN and CDR2 SYDVKM. V shed 7 bases and J shed 3 bases, with 16 bases lying between them. The CDR3 bases are TGTGCCAGCAAACCAGGGACGCTCATCTACGAGCAGTACTTC. Translated: CASKPGTLIYEQYF.

This rearrangement joins TRBV5-5 to TRBJ1-2; D not certain. This CDR3 is 13 amino acids long. The V end was cut by 3 bases, the J end by 4 bases, with 10 bases between. The germline gives CDR1 SGHKS, CDR2 YYEKEE (reference sequence). CDR3 in DNA: TGTGCCAGCAGCTCCGGACGGTTCTATGGCTACACCTTC. Residues: CASSSGRFYGYTF.

The rearrangement uses TRBV11-2 and TRBJ2-3, with D uncertain. CDR1 is SGHAT, CDR2 FQNNGV, per germline. The CDR3 has 10 amino acids. V gave up 10 bases and J gave up 2 bases, with 4 bases separating them. CDR3 loop: CAILTDTQYF. The CDR3 DNA follows: TGTGCCATACTCACAGATACGCAGTATTTT.

This chain uses TRBV11-2 with TRBJ2-7, with D possibly being TRBD2 (6 bases). CDR1 and CDR2 from the germline V gene are SGHAT and FQNNGV. Trimming left V 5 bases short and J 2 bases short, with 16 bases between. There are 15 residues in the CDR3. The CDR3 DNA follows: TGTGCCAGCAGCCTTTTGGGCGGGAAGACCTACGAGCAGTACTTC. It codes for CASSLLGGKTYEQYF.

The CDR3 loop is CASSQYAGGLDTGELFF. Here the CDR3 DNA reads TGTGCCAGCAGCCAATACGCAGGGGGCTTGGACACCGGGGAGCTGTTTTTT. The chain uses TRBV4-2 and TRBJ2-2, with TRBD1 matching 8 bases. After removal of 2 bases from V and 3 bases from J, the junction contained 8 bases not matched to a gene. The CDR3 has 17 amino acids. CDR1 and CDR2 from the germline V gene are LGHNA and YNFKEQ.

The CDR3: CASTQGRYEQYF. The CDR3 bases are TGTGCCAGCACCCAGGGGCGGTACGAGCAGTACTTC. V gene TRBV6-5 combines with J gene TRBJ2-7; possible D gene TRBD1, 6 bases. The CDR3 contains 12 residues. The germline V and J ends were trimmed by 7 bases and 4 bases, with 11 bases remaining between them. Germline V gene sequence: CDR1 MNHEY, CDR2 SVGAGI.

The chain couples TRBV4-1 to TRBJ2-3; the D gene is possibly TRBD1 (5 bases). The CDR3 covers 9 residues. Germline V gives CDR1 MGHRA, CDR2 YSYEKL. Trimming shortened V by 6 bases and J by 14 bases, and 9 bases separated the two germline ends. This CDR3 reads CASRNRRYF. CDR3 DNA sequence: TGCGCCAGCAGAAACAGGCGGTATTTT.

V is TRBV30 and J is TRBJ2-4, with 9 bases that match TRBD1. CDR3 length: 13 residues. J gave up 6 bases and V 2 bases, and 2 bases lay outside the gene matches. Per germline, CDR1 GTSNPN and CDR2 SVGIG (reference sequence). The CDR3 here is CAWSMGQGNIQYF. CDR3 coding DNA: TGTGCCTGGAGTATGGGACAGGGAAACATTCAGTACTTC.

This clone was seen only a few times. This CDR3 is also generated by other DNA sequences in the sample. V and J are TRBV6-5 and TRBJ2-7; 8 bases line up with TRBD2. Germline CDR1 reads MNHEY; CDR2 reads SVGAGI. V lost 8 bases, J lost 3 bases, and 3 bases stayed unmatched. CDR3 size: 12 residues. The CDR3 spells CASRGGDYEQYF. DNA for the CDR3: TGTGCCAGCCGGGGGGGAGACTACGAGCAGTACTTC.

V usage is TRBV28 and J usage is TRBJ1-4; D perhaps matches TRBD1 (6 bases). Trimming cost V 3 bases and J 1 base, with 21 bases left between them. The length of the CDR3 is 19 residues. Germline-derived CDR1 and CDR2 are MDHEN and SYDVKM. The CDR3 protein is CASSFPYGGLVGTNEKLFF. The CDR3 bases are TGTGCCAGCAGTTTCCCCTATGGGGGGCTCGTAGGAACTAATGAAAAACTGTTTTTT.

This rearrangement joins TRBV5-1 to TRBJ1-2; 11 bases are a match to TRBD1. Germline V CDR1 and CDR2: SGHRS, YFSETQ. There are 15 residues in the CDR3. With V trimmed by 3 bases and J by 2 bases, 3 bases remained unmatched. CDR3 residues: CASSSRTGGNYGYTF. The CDR3 DNA is TGCGCCAGCAGCTCCAGGACAGGGGGCAACTATGGCTACACCTTC.

In its sample, this clone was seen once. The chain's CDR3 is CASSQGGSLEQYF. The DNA for the CDR3 is TGTGCCAGCAGCCAAGGAGGGTCCTTGGAGCAGTACTTC. This chain connects TRBV3-1 (or the pseudogene TRBV3-2) to TRBJ2-7; perhaps TRBD2 as D (5 bases). Germline V gene sequence: CDR1 LGHDT, CDR2 YNNKEL (reference sequence). V gave up 1 base and J gave up 7 bases, with 11 bases separating them. The CDR3 has 13 amino acids.

The rearrangement joins TRBV27 to TRBJ1-1, with D unclear. Germline V gene data show CDR1 as MNHEY and CDR2 as SMNVEV (reference sequence). Trimming shortened V by 3 bases and J by 1 base, and 9 bases separated the two germline ends. CDR3 size: 14 residues. The CDR3 DNA reads TGTGCCAGCAGTTTCAGGTTTTCGAACACTGAAGCTTTCTTT. Residues: CASSFRFSNTEAFF.

This chain connects TRBV6-2 or TRBV6-3 to TRBJ1-2; no clear D gene. This CDR3 spans 15 amino acids. The V end lost 5 bases, the J end lost 4 bases, and 17 bases lay between the germline ends. In germline, CDR1 is MNHEY, CDR2 SVGEGT. The CDR3 region is CASSETPLTSYGYTF. The CDR3 bases are TGTGCCAGCAGTGAGACACCACTGACATCCTATGGCTACACCTTC.

The chain carries TRBV5-8 and TRBJ2-7; 8 positions agree with TRBD2. Unmatched junction bases numbered 18, after V lost 4 bases and J lost 3 bases. Looked up from germline, CDR1 is SGHTS and CDR2 is YDEGEE. The length of the CDR3 is 18 residues. The CDR3 DNA is TGTGCCAGCAGCCCCATCGGACTAGCAGCACCCTTTCACTACGAGCAGTACTTC. Translating it yields CASSPIGLAAPFHYEQYF.

V gene TRBV5-1 combines with J gene TRBJ2-2, with 7 bases that match TRBD1. Germline values: CDR1 SGHRS, CDR2 YFSETQ. The CDR3 has 15 amino acids. The J segment lost 3 bases and the V segment lost 3 bases, leaving 5 bases of the junction unmatched. The DNA for the CDR3 is TGCGCCAGCAGCTCCCCCCAGGGGGACACCGGGGAGCTGTTTTTT. As protein: CASSSPQGDTGELFF.

This rearrangement joins TRBV10-3 to TRBJ1-5; D unclear. CDR3 length equals 13 residues. CDR1 and CDR2 (germline): ENHRY, SYGVKD. V lost 0 bases and J lost 10, with 10 bases in between. CDR3 coding DNA: TGTGCCATCAGTGAGTCACCGGGAGAACCCCAGCATTTT. Protein sequence: CAISESPGEPQHF.

The CDR3 DNA reads as TGCGCCAGCAGCTTGGGGAATTCGATCACCGGGGAGCTGTTTTTT. As protein: CASSLGNSITGELFF. This rearrangement joins TRBV5-1 to TRBJ2-2, with D hard to call. The CDR3 has 15 amino acids. Germline lookup yields CDR1 SGHRS and CDR2 YFSETQ. Trimming removed 0 bases from V and 4 bases from J, with 10 bases in between.

The chain employs TRBV5-6 and TRBJ1-4; no clear D. The CDR3 is 13 amino acids. CDR1 and CDR2 (germline): SGHDT, YYEEEE. The V gene lost 0 bases and the J gene lost 14 bases, with 14 bases spanning the gap. CDR3 DNA: TGTGCCAGCAGCTTGGCCGCGTCCCGCGGGCTGTTTTTT. Amino acids: CASSLAASRGLFF.

The chain's CDR3 is CASSLGLPTYEQYF. In nucleotides, the CDR3 is TGTGCCAGCAGCTTAGGACTACCTACCTACGAGCAGTACTTC. V gene TRBV7-2 combines with J gene TRBJ2-7; D perhaps matches TRBD2 (5 bases). V shed 1 base and J shed 2 bases, with 9 bases lying between them. Germline-derived CDR1 and CDR2 are SGHTA and FQGNSA. The CDR3 is 14 amino acids.

V is TRBV28 and J is TRBJ1-5; the match to TRBD1 covers 8 bases. With 5 bases clipped from V and 7 bases from J, the junction kept 7 bases outside the gene matches. The germline gives CDR1 MDHEN, CDR2 SYDVKM. The CDR3 loop spans 14 amino acids. CDR3 nucleotide sequence: TGTGCCAGCAGTCTAAGGACAGGGAGCCAGCCCCAGCATTTT. This codes for CASSLRTGSQPQHF.

This clone has more than one count but fewer than ten. The CDR3 DNA is TGTGCCACCTACGGGCCAGCTGAAGCTTTCTTT. Amino acids: CATYGPAEAFF. This chain links TRBV24-1 with TRBJ1-1; D remains unclear. V was shortened by 9 bases and J by 6 bases, with 10 bases between the two germline ends. The CDR3 length is 11 residues. The germline CDR1 and CDR2 sequences are KGHDR and SFDVKD.

The chain recombines TRBV6-1 with TRBJ1-5; 9 nucleotides line up with TRBD1. Germline assignment: CDR1 MNHNS and CDR2 SASEGT. Trimming took 5 bases from V and 0 from J; bases not matched to a gene: 8. CDR3 size: 17 residues. Written as DNA, the CDR3 is TGTGCCAGCAGTAAAGGCCGGGACAGGGTTAGCAATCAGCCCCAGCATTTT. The encoded protein is CASSKGRDRVSNQPQHF.

This rearrangement joins TRBV12-3 or TRBV12-4 to TRBJ2-7, with D possibly TRBD2 on 6 matching bases. V lost 5 bases and J 7 bases, leaving 15 bases between the germline ends. CDR3 size: 13 residues. The CDR3 DNA reads TGTGCCAGCAGTCCCGGGACTCCTCAGGAGCAGTACTTC. Translated, it gives CASSPGTPQEQYF.

The V and J genes are TRBV9 and TRBJ2-2, with 11 nucleotides matching TRBD2. Germline V gene lookup returns CDR1 SGDLS and CDR2 YYNGEE. This CDR3 has 17 residues. Trimming took 4 bases from V and 6 from J; bases not matched to a gene: 11. CDR3 protein: CASSSGPSGRTAGELFF. CDR3 sequence (DNA): TGTGCCAGCAGCTCAGGCCCTAGCGGGAGGACGGCCGGGGAGCTGTTTTTT.

The chain joins TRBV9 to TRBJ2-2, with a possible D match to TRBD2 (6 bases). The CDR3 has 15 amino acids. The germline V gene encodes CDR1 SGDLS and CDR2 YYNGEE. V shed 7 bases and J shed 0 bases, with 13 bases lying between them. The CDR3 protein is CASAGRETNTGELFF. In DNA, the CDR3 is TGTGCCAGCGCCGGGAGAGAAACGAACACCGGGGAGCTGTTTTTT.

This chain's CDR3 is CASTTDMNTEAFF. CDR3 sequence (DNA): TGTGCCAGCACCACAGACATGAACACTGAAGCTTTCTTT. V gene TRBV5-5 combines with J gene TRBJ1-1, with D hard to call. The CDR3 runs 13 residues. V was cut by 6 bases and J by 0 bases, with 9 bases left in between. Germline assignment: CDR1 SGHKS and CDR2 YYEKEE (reference sequence).

This chain connects TRBV7-3 to TRBJ2-3; no clear D. V shed 3 bases and J shed 1 base, with 5 bases lying between them. CDR1 SGHTA and CDR2 FQGTGA come from the germline V gene. This CDR3 is 13 amino acids long. As DNA, the CDR3 is TGTGCCAGCAGCTTCCTAGGCACAGATACGCAGTATTTT. It specifies CASSFLGTDTQYF.